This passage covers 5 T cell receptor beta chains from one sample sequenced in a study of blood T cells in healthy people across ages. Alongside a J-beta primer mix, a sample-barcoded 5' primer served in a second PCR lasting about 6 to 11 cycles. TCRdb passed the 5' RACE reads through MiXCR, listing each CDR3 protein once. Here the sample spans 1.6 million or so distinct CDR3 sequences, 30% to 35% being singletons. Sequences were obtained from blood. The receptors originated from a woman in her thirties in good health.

The CDR3 spells CASSLTTSKFSNYGYTF. The CDR3 DNA reads TGTGCCAGCAGCTTGACCACCTCAAAATTTTCTAACTATGGCTACACCTTC. The V and J genes are TRBV5-6 and TRBJ1-2; D call uncertain. This CDR3 spans 17 amino acids. CDR1 and CDR2 (germline): SGHDT, YYEEEE. Trimming cost V 1 base and J 0 bases, with 16 bases left between them.

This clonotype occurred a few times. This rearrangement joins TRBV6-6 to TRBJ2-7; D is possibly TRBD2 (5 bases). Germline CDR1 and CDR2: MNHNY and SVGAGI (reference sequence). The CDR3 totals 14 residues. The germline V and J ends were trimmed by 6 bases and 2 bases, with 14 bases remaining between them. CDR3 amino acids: CASSSGYPTYEQYF. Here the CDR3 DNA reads TGTGCCAGCAGCTCGGGGTACCCTACCTACGAGCAGTACTTC.

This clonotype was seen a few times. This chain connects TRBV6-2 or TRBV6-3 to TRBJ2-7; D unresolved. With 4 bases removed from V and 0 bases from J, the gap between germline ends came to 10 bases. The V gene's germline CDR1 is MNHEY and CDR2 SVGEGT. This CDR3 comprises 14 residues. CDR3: CASSLTASSYEQYF. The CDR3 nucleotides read TGTGCCAGCAGTTTGACGGCGAGCTCCTACGAGCAGTACTTC.

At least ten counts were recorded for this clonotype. The CDR3 DNA sequence: TGTGCCAGCAGCTTAGTGGAAGATGAGCAGTTCTTC. As protein: CASSLVEDEQFF. This rearrangement joins TRBV7-9 to TRBJ2-1; D uncertain. CDR3 size: 12 residues. Germline V gene sequence: CDR1 SEHNR, CDR2 FQNEAQ (reference sequence). Between the trimmed V and J ends, which lost 1 base and 8 bases, there was a span of 6 bases.

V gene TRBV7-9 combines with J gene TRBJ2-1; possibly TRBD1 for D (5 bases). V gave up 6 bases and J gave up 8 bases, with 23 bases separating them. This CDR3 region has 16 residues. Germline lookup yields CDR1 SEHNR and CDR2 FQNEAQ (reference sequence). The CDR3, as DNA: TGTGCCAGCAGTTATACCCCAGGGTCCCCCTTTGATGAGCAGTTCTTC. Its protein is CASSYTPGSPFDEQFF.